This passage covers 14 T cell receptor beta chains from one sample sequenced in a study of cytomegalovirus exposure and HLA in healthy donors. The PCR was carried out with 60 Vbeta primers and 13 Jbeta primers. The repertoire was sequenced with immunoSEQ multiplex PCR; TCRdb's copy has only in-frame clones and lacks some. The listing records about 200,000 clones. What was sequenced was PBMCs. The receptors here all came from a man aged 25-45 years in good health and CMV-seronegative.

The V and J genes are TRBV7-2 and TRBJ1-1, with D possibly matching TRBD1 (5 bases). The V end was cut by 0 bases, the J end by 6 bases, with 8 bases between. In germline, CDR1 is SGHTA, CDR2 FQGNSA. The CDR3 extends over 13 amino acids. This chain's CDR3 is CASSLARGAEAFF. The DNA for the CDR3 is TGTGCCAGCAGCTTAGCCCGGGGGGCTGAAGCTTTCTTT.

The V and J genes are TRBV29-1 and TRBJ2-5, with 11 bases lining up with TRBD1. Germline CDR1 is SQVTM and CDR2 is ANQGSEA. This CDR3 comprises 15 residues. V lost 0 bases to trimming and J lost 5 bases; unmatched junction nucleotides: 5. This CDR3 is CSVEDRDRGGETQYF. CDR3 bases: TGCAGCGTTGAAGATAGGGACAGGGGGGGGGAGACCCAGTACTTC.

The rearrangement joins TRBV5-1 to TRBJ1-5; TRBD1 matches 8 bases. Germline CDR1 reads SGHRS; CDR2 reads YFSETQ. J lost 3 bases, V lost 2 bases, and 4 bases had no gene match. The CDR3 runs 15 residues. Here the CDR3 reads CASSLGQGYNQPQHF. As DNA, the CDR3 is TGCGCCAGCAGCTTAGGACAGGGATACAATCAGCCCCAGCATTTT. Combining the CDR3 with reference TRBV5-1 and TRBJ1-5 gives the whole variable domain KAGVTQTPRYLIKTRGQQVTLSCSPISGHRSVSWYQQTPGQGLQFLFEYFSETQRNKGNFPGRFSGRQFSNSRSEMNVSTLELGDSALYLCASSLGQGYNQPQHFGDGTRLSIL.

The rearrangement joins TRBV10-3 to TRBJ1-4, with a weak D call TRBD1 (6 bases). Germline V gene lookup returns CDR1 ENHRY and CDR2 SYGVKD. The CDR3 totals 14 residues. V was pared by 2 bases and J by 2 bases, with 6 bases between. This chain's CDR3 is CAISEGQTNEKLFF. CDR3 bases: TGTGCCATCAGTGAGGGACAGACTAATGAAAAACTGTTTTTT.

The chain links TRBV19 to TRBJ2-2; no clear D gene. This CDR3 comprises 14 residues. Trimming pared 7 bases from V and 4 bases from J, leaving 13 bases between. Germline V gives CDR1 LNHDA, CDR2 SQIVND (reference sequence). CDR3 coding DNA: TGTGCCAGTACCCGACACGGCGTCACCGGGGAGCTGTTTTTT. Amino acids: CASTRHGVTGELFF.

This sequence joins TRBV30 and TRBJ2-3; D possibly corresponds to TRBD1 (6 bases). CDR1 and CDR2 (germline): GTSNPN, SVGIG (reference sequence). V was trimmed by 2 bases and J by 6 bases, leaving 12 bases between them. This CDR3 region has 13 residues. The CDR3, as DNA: TGTGCCTGGAGTACAGGGACCGAGGATACGCAGTATTTT. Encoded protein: CAWSTGTEDTQYF.

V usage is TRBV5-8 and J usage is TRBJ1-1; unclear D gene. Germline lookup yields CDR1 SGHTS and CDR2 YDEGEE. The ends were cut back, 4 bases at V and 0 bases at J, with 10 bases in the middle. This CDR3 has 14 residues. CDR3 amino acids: CASSQDRMNTEAFF. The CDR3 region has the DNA TGTGCCAGCAGCCAAGATAGAATGAACACTGAAGCTTTCTTT. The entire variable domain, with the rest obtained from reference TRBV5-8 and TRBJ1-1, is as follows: EAGVTQSPTHLIKTRGQQATLRCSPISGHTSVYWYQQALGLGLQFLLWYDEGEERNRGNFPPRFSGRQFPNYSSELNVNALELEDSALYLCASSQDRMNTEAFFGQGTRLTVV.

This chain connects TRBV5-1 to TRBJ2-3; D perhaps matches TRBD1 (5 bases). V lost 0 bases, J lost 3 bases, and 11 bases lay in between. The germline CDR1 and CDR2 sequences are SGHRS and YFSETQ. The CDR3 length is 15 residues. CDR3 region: CASSLGGQETDTQYF. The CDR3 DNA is TGCGCCAGCAGCTTGGGTGGACAAGAGACAGATACGCAGTATTTT.

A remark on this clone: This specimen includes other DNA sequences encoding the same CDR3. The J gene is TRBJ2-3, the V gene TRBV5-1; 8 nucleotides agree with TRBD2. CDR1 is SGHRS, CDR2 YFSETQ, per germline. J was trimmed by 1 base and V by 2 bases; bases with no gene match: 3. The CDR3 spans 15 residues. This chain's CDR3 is CASSFSGIGTDTQYF. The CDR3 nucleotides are TGCGCCAGCAGCTTTAGCGGGATCGGCACAGATACGCAGTATTTT.

The DNA for the CDR3 is TGTGCCAGTTGGACAGTCCTAAGCAATCAGCCCCAGCATTTT. This gives the protein CASWTVLSNQPQHF. The J gene is TRBJ1-5, the V gene TRBV19, with D maybe TRBD1 (6 bases). This CDR3 region has 14 residues. Between the trimmed V and J ends, which lost 8 bases and 1 base, there was a span of 12 bases. Looked up from germline, CDR1 is LNHDA and CDR2 is SQIVND (reference sequence).

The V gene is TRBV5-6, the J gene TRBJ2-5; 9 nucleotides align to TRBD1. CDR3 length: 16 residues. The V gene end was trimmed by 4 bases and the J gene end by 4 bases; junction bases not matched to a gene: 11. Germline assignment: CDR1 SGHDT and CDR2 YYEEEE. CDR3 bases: TGTGCCAGCAGCGGAATCCGGACAGGGGCTCCAGAGACCCAGTACTTC. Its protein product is CASSGIRTGAPETQYF.

CDR3 loop: CASSSGTGGWNTEAFF. The DNA for the CDR3 is TGTGCCAGCAGTTCCGGGACAGGGGGCTGGAACACTGAAGCTTTCTTT. The V and J genes are TRBV6-6 and TRBJ1-1, with 12 bases aligning to TRBD1. In germline, CDR1 is MNHNY, CDR2 SVGAGI (reference sequence). The CDR3 loop spans 16 amino acids. With V trimmed by 4 bases and J by 1 base, 4 bases remained unmatched.

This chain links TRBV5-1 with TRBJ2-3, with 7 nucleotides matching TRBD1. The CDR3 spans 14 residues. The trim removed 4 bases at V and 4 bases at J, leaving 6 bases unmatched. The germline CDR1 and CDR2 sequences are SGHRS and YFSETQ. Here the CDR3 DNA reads TGCGCCAGCAGCACATTGACAGGGTCAGATACGCAGTATTTT. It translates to CASSTLTGSDTQYF.

CDR3 sequence (DNA): TGTGCCAGCAGCTCCCCCCGGGACAGGGTCACACCCCTCCACTTT. Amino acids: CASSSPRDRVTPLHF. This chain uses TRBV7-9 with TRBJ1-6; 9 nucleotides line up with TRBD1. V lost 4 bases to trimming and J lost 11 bases; unmatched junction nucleotides: 9. CDR3 length equals 15 residues. Germline CDR1 is SEHNR and CDR2 is FQNEAQ (reference sequence). Looking up the rest from reference TRBV7-9 and TRBJ1-6 gives the full variable domain: DTGVSQNPRHKITKRGQNVTFRCDPISEHNRLYWYRQTLGQGPEFLTYFQNEAQLEKSRLLSDRFSAERPKGSFSTLEIQRTEQGDSAMYLCASSSPRDRVTPLHFGNGTRLTVT.